These T cell receptor beta chains were read from a single sample in a study of identical twins. TCRdb reprocessed the 5' RACE reads via MiXCR and lists one record per CDR3 protein. The sample carries 250,000 to 300,000 distinct CDR3 sequences, roughly 10% recorded once. These same records also appear under a second study, on yellow fever vaccine responses in identical twins.

What was sequenced was CD8+ T cells sorted from blood. The origin of the receptors is a woman between 18 and 29 years old in good health. The conserved cysteine and the conserved F or W are not part of the CDR3 here. Each record gives: V gene, CDR3 protein.

TRBV6-1 | ASPAPGDQETQY
TRBV20-1 | SARSREVAKNIQY
TRBV4-3 | ASSQGAGEVADTQY
TRBV13 | ASPGLVNDEQF
TRBV19 | ASSINRRGSYNEQF
TRBV20-1 | SARDRLTEAF
TRBV11-2 | ASSSVDSLYEQY
TRBV9 | ASSARTGQGENGYT
TRBV6-5 | ASSSVGDTQY
TRBV7-3 | ASSSGLVGGELF
TRBV11-1 | ASSLIGNTGELF
TRBV11-2 | ASSLSVSAYEQY
TRBV7-9 | ASSWADAEAF
TRBV3-1 | ASCKAFPGAGANVLT
TRBV6-1 | AVEQSQLGEKLF
TRBV6-5 | ASSHGEGMVSPLH
TRBV10-2 | ASSEDLAVISYEQY
TRBV3-1 | ASSQEGRSRYGYT
TRBV12-3/TRBV12-4 | ASSPDRGGAGGYT
TRBV29-1 | SASAGVSGELF
TRBV5-1 | ASSAIINEQF
TRBV6-5 | ASSYETGGDEQY
TRBV12-3/TRBV12-4 | GTWGGEHGYGYT
TRBV29-1 | SVDQGVSGANVLT
TRBV24-1 | ATSDSRAGSSYNEQF
TRBV7-9 | ASSSRWGYEQY
TRBV20-1 | SARDLNPRGVSYEQY
TRBV28 | ASSPTGGTQETQY
TRBV7-9 | ASSLVSGTGELF
TRBV20-1 | SAPILPAGGPPSYNEQF
TRBV4-3 | ASSQVEGRGDTQY
TRBV4-3 | ASSQEVDSGYEQY
TRBV12-3/TRBV12-4 | ASSMGTGARKLF
TRBV9 | ASSVETSVETQY
TRBV21-1 | ASSRGTSGENEQY
TRBV2 | ACCFTVGRRSSYNEQF
TRBV7-3 | ASSIGQYNEQF
TRBV27 | ASSLAGGRNKLF